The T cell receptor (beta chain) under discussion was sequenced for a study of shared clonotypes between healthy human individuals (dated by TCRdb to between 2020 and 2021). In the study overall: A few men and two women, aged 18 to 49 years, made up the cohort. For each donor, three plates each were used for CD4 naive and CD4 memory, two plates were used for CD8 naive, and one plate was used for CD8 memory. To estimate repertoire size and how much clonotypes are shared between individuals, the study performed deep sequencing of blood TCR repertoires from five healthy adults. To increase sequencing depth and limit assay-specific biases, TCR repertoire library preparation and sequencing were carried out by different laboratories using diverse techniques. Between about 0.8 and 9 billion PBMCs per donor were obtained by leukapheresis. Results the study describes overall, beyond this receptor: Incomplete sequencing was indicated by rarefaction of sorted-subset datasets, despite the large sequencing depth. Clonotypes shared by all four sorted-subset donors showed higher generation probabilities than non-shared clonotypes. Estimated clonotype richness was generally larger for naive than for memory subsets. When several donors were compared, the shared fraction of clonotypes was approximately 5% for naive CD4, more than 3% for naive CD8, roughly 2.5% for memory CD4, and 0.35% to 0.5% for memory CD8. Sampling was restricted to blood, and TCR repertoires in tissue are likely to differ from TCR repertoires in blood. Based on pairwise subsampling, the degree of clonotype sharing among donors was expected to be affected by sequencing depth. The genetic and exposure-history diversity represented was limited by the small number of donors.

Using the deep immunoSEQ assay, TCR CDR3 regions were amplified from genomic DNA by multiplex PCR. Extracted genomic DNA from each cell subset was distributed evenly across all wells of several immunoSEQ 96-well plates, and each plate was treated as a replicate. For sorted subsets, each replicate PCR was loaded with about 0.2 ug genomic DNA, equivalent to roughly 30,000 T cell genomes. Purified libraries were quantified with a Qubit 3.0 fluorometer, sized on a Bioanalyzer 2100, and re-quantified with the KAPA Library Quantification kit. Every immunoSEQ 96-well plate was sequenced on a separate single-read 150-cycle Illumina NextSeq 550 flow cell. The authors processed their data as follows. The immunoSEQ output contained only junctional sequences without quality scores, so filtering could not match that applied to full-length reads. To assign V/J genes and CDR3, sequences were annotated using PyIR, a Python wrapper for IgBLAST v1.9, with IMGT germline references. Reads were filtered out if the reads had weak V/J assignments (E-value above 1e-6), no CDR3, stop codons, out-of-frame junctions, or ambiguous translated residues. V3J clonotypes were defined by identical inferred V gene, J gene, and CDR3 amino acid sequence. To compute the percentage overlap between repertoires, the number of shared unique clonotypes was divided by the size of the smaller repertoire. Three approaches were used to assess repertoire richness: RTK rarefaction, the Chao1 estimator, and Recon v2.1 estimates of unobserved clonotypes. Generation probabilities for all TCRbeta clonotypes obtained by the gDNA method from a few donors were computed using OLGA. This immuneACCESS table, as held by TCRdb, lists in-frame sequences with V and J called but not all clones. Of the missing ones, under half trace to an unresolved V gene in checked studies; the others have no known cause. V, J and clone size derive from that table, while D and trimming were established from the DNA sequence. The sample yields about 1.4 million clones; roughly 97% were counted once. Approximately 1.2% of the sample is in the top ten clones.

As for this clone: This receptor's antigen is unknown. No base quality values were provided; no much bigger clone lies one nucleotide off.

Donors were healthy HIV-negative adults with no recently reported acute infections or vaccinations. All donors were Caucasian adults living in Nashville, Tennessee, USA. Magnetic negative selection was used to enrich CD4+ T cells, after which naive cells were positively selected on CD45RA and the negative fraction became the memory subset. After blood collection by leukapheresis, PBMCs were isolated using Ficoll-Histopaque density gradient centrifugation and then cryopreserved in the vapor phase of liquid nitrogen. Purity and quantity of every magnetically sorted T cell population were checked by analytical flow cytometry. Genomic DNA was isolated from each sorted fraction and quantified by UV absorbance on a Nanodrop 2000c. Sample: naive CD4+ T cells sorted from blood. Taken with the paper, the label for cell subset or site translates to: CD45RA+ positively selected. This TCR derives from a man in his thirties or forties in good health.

Here the CDR3 is given as CASSELLSGDRDYGYTF. The bases read TGTGCCAGCAGTGAACTTCTCTCAGGGGATAGAGACTATGGCTACACCTTC. Here the chain combines TRBV25-1 and TRBJ1-2; a tentative D call is TRBD1 (6 bases match). Measured from the cysteine to the phenylalanine, the CDR3 is 17 residues long. CDR3 DNA only is kept here, 51 bases in frame from base 1. Trimming costs V 2 bases and J 3 bases, and their ends lie 19 bases apart. The CDR1 and CDR2 encoded by the germline V gene are MGHDK and SYGVNS.